This is a list of T cell receptor beta chains from one sample in a study of blood T cell repertoires in COVID-19. Libraries were prepared by immunoSEQ multiplex PCR; TCRdb keeps only in-frame clonotypes and omits some of them. The sample includes about 380,000 clones, about 88% of them seen just once. The sample comprised PBMCs or T cells enriched from blood (not recorded which). These receptors all come from a woman between 18 and 30 years old who had recovered from COVID-19. Each CDR3 is given without its conserved first and last residue. Each record gives: CDR3 length, J gene, V gene, CDR3 protein.

15	TRBJ1-2	TRBV4-1	ASSQGQGPLANYGYT
13	TRBJ1-2	TRBV7-9	ASSLGGLFSYGYT
9	TRBJ2-7	TRBV6-5	ASSHLLRQY
13	TRBJ2-7	TRBV7-9	ASSDGPRDAYEQY
12	TRBJ1-5	TRBV4-1	ASRRQGANQPQH
12	TRBJ2-5	TRBV27	ASSSTGGGETQY
18	TRBJ2-5	TRBV7-8	ASSLVPGQGIVLDQETQY
15	TRBJ2-1	TRBV19	ASSIDRGIRGYNEQF
12	TRBJ1-6	TRBV4-2	ASSPVSYNSPLH
13	TRBJ2-1	TRBV7-6	ASSLGGTFYNEQF
12	TRBJ1-6	TRBV18	ASSPGTGVRSLH
14	TRBJ1-2	TRBV3-1/TRBV3-2	ASSQELLAGGNGYT
13	TRBJ1-3	TRBV27	ASSLSLRAGNTIY
13	TRBJ2-1	TRBV7-3	ASHTSGATYNEQF
13	TRBJ1-1	TRBV6-5	ASSYVGRGSTEAF
14	TRBJ1-2	TRBV4-2	ASSQDYGRDYYGYT
13	TRBJ2-7	TRBV7-2	ASSTNRALQYEQY
11	TRBJ2-7	TRBV29-1	SVTGTNSYEQY
15	TRBJ1-5	TRBV4-1	ASSRDRTQGVNQPQH
11	TRBJ2-1	TRBV11-3	ASSFGGAYEQF
11	TRBJ2-5	TRBV12-3/TRBV12-4	ASSLRGQETQY
12	TRBJ1-1	TRBV29-1	SVAHGDRGYGAF
10	TRBJ2-5	TRBV29-1	SVESVQETQY
11	TRBJ1-2	TRBV7-8	ASTLGRNYGYT
14	TRBJ2-2	TRBV10-1	ASSESGQGVTGELF
11	TRBJ2-2	TRBV5-4	ASSVDYTGELF
14	TRBJ2-7	TRBV5-1	ASSLIVGTGGHEQY
13	TRBJ2-3	TRBV11-1	ASSLTGGGTDTQY
13	TRBJ2-1	TRBV10-3	AMLPAGGAYNEQF
13	TRBJ1-2	TRBV6-5	ASKGGSGQVNGYT
10	TRBJ1-2	TRBV6-5	ASSYAGVGYT
13	TRBJ2-3	TRBV11-2	ASSFTGTSGDTQY
17	TRBJ2-2	TRBV7-9	ASSLTILKDSSNTGELF
10	TRBJ1-2	TRBV28	ASGGGGYGYT
12	TRBJ1-5	TRBV24-1	ATSGRGYNQPQH
9	TRBJ1-1	TRBV9	ASSGTGEAF
12	TRBJ1-5	TRBV4-1	ASSQERGTQPQH
11	TRBJ2-5	TRBV7-8	ASGKTGVETQY
12	TRBJ2-4	TRBV5-1	ASSPWGGENIQY
13	TRBJ1-5	TRBV10-3	AISGGGVPDQPQH
14	TRBJ2-3	TRBV7-3	ASSPGSGGARDTQY
12	TRBJ2-7	TRBV11-2	ASSPYPAGYEQY
12	TRBJ2-5	TRBV6-5	ASTRFSSQETQY
17	TRBJ1-2	TRBV6-1	ASSERALGRLQGRLGYT
11	TRBJ2-1	TRBV5-1	ASSFEAINEQF
12	TRBJ2-1	TRBV19	ASSIGGSYNEQF
12	TRBJ2-3	TRBV29-1	SVGQGIGTDTQY
12	TRBJ2-3	TRBV9	ASSVPQGSDTQY